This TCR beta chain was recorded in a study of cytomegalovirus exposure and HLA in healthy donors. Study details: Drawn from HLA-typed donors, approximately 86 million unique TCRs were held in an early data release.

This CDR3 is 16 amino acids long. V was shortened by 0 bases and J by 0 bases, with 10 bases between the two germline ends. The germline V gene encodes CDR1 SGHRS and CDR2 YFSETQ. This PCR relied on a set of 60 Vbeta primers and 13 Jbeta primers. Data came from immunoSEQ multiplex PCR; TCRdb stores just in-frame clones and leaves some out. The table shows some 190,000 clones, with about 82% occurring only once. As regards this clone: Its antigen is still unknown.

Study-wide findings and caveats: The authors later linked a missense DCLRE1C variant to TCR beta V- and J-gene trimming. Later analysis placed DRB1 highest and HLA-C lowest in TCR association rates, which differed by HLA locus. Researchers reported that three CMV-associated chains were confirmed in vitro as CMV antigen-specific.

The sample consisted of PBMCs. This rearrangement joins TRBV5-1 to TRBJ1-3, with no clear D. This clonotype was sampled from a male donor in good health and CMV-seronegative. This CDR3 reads CASSLAGSHSGNTIYF. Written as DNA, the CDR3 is TGCGCCAGCAGCTTGGCAGGCAGCCACTCTGGAAACACCATATATTTT.